Listed below are T cell receptor beta chains from one sample, sequenced in a study of T cells after yellow fever vaccination. TCRdb re-analysed the 5' RACE reads in MiXCR, keeping a single row per CDR3 protein. The data contain 300,000 or so distinct CDR3 sequences, roughly 4% of them singletons. This specimen consisted of PBMCs, obtained 5 days after the yellow fever booster vaccination. The receptors were sampled from a man in his late teens or twenties who received the YFV17D yellow fever vaccine. The CDR3 runs from the conserved cysteine through the conserved F or W. A D gene is named only where the DNA matches it firmly. The size entry is marked missing in some rows and otherwise reads once, few, many or a size class.

d_gene | j_gene | abundance | v_gene | CDR3aa | CDR3nt
- | TRBJ1-2 | - | TRBV28 | CASSLATFYGYTF | TGTGCCAGCAGTCTCGCCACTTTCTATGGCTACACCTTC
- | TRBJ2-3 | - | TRBV5-5 | CASNLWGGASTDTQYF | TGTGCCAGCAACCTCTGGGGGGGGGCGAGCACAGATACGCAGTATTTT
- | TRBJ1-2 | - | TRBV6-2/TRBV6-3 | CASSYERGAGGGYTF | TGTGCCAGCAGTTACGAGCGAGGGGCTGGCGGTGGCTACACCTTC
TRBD2 | TRBJ2-5 | many | TRBV5-4 | CASSETSGGSRETQYF | TGTGCCAGCAGCGAGACTAGCGGGGGGTCCCGGGAGACCCAGTACTTC
- | TRBJ1-1 | few | TRBV6-6 | CASRIGWNTEAFF | TGTGCCAGCCGGATTGGTTGGAACACTGAAGCTTTCTTT
TRBD1 | TRBJ2-3 | - | TRBV15 | CATSRVGGRGYKDPQYF | TGTGCCACCAGCAGAGTAGGTGGCAGGGGGTACAAAGATCCGCAGTATTTT
TRBD2 | TRBJ2-3 | many | TRBV7-6 | CASSFLAEINTDTQYF | TGTGCCAGCAGCTTTCTAGCGGAAATTAACACAGATACGCAGTATTTT
- | TRBJ2-3 | many | TRBV29-1 | CSVGRDLTDTQYF | TGCAGCGTTGGTCGGGACCTCACAGATACGCAGTATTTT
- | TRBJ1-2 | - | TRBV12-5 | CASGSSPGGDHYGYTF | TGTGCTAGTGGTTCCTCCCCCGGGGGCGACCACTATGGCTACACCTTC
TRBD2 | TRBJ2-5 | few | TRBV20-1 | CSARASGQETQYF | TGCAGTGCTAGGGCTAGCGGACAAGAGACCCAGTACTTC
- | TRBJ1-1 | few | TRBV12-3/TRBV12-4 | CASSFNAGNTEAFF | TGTGCCAGCAGTTTTAACGCGGGCAACACTGAAGCTTTCTTT
TRBD1 | TRBJ1-5 | - | TRBV5-5 | CASSYHRGRNQPQHF | TGTGCCAGCAGCTACCACAGGGGAAGGAATCAGCCCCAGCATTTT
- | TRBJ1-2 | few | TRBV4-3 | CASSHLQGRGYTF | TGCGCCAGCAGCCATCTACAGGGCCGCGGCTACACCTTC
TRBD2 | TRBJ2-1 | many | TRBV7-3 | CASSKLAGAYNEQFF | TGTGCCAGCAGCAAACTAGCGGGGGCTTACAATGAGCAGTTCTTC
TRBD1 | TRBJ1-1 | many | TRBV9 | CASSPQQGANTEAFF | TGTGCCAGCAGCCCTCAACAGGGGGCGAACACTGAAGCTTTCTTT
TRBD1 | TRBJ1-2 | few | TRBV29-1 | CSVRTGTGVGYTF | TGCAGCGTTCGTACCGGGACAGGGGTCGGCTACACCTTC
- | TRBJ2-1 | many | TRBV7-9 | CASSFGGPYNEQFF | TGTGCCAGCAGCTTCGGGGGACCCTACAATGAGCAGTTCTTC
TRBD1 | TRBJ1-6 | few | TRBV18 | CASSPKQGSRSPLHF | TGTGCCAGCTCACCTAAACAGGGGTCTCGTTCACCCCTCCACTTT
- | TRBJ2-5 | many | TRBV7-2 | CASSLEGFTQYF | TGTGCCAGCAGCTTAGAAGGGTTTACCCAGTACTTC
- | TRBJ2-1 | few | TRBV27 | CASRGQGSRNEQFF | TGTGCCAGCCGGGGTCAGGGGAGTAGGAATGAGCAGTTCTTC
- | TRBJ2-2 | many | TRBV19 | CASSIADAGELFF | TGTGCCAGTAGTATAGCGGACGCCGGGGAGCTGTTTTTT
- | TRBJ1-6 | few | TRBV7-8 | CASSLISRGSSYNSPLHF | TGTGCCAGCAGCTTAATTTCGCGTGGCAGCTCCTATAATTCACCCCTCCACTTT
TRBD2 | TRBJ2-3 | many | TRBV11-2 | CASSSGTSGGKTDTQYF | TGTGCCAGCAGCTCCGGGACTAGCGGGGGGAAGACAGATACGCAGTATTTT
- | TRBJ2-5 | few | TRBV30 | CAWSLQVGSQTQYF | TGTGCCTGGAGTTTACAGGTGGGGTCGCAGACCCAGTACTTC
- | TRBJ1-6 | - | TRBV6-6 | CASSYSFKEVLHF | TGTGCCAGCAGTTACTCGTTTAAAGAGGTCCTCCACTTT
- | TRBJ2-3 | many | TRBV20-1 | CSAIGGTDTQYF | TGCAGTGCTATTGGTGGCACAGATACGCAGTATTTT
TRBD2 | TRBJ2-7 | - | TRBV28 | CASSRSGGTPGQYF | TGTGCCAGCAGTAGGAGCGGGGGAACCCCGGGCCAGTACTTC
TRBD1 | TRBJ1-5 | few | TRBV19 | CASGETGNGQPQHF | TGTGCCAGTGGGGAGACAGGGAACGGTCAGCCCCAGCATTTT
TRBD1 | TRBJ2-5 | few | TRBV20-1 | CSAPDRAEGETQYF | TGCAGTGCTCCCGACAGGGCCGAGGGAGAGACCCAGTACTTC
TRBD2 | TRBJ2-1 | many | TRBV11-2 | CASSQDLSGGGYNEQFF | TGTGCCAGCAGCCAGGACCTTAGCGGGGGGGGTTACAATGAGCAGTTCTTC
TRBD2 | TRBJ2-3 | many | TRBV18 | CASSPRGGAETDTQYF | TGTGCCAGCTCACCGCGGGGGGGCGCCGAGACAGATACGCAGTATTTT
- | TRBJ1-5 | few | TRBV2 | CASSEDSYSNQPQHF | TGTGCCAGCAGTGAGGACAGCTATAGCAATCAGCCCCAGCATTTT
- | TRBJ1-5 | - | TRBV20-1 | CSARDLGHSNQPQHF | TGCAGTGCTAGAGACCTAGGGCATAGCAATCAGCCCCAGCATTTT
- | TRBJ2-5 | - | TRBV14 | CASSQDWQETQYF | TGTGCCAGCAGCCAAGACTGGCAAGAGACCCAGTACTTC
- | TRBJ1-4 | - | TRBV2 | CASNGRINEKLFF | TGTGCCAGCAATGGACGGATTAATGAAAAACTGTTTTTT
- | TRBJ1-2 | - | TRBV4-2 | CASSQEKVQGYGYTF | TGTGCCAGCAGCCAGGAGAAAGTACAGGGCTATGGCTACACCTTC
- | TRBJ2-3 | - | TRBV18 | CASSPPQVTYTDTQYF | TGTGCCAGCTCACCACCGCAGGTCACCTACACAGATACGCAGTATTTT
TRBD2 | TRBJ2-3 | many | TRBV9 | CASSAGWASGGDTQYF | TGTGCCAGCAGCGCAGGTTGGGCTAGCGGGGGGGATACGCAGTATTTT
TRBD1 | TRBJ1-3 | many | TRBV9 | CASSADRAGNTIYF | TGTGCCAGCAGCGCGGACAGGGCCGGAAACACCATATATTTT
- | TRBJ1-1 | many | TRBV7-2 | CASSSEAGAPGAFF | TGTGCCAGCAGCTCGGAGGCAGGGGCCCCTGGGGCTTTCTTT
TRBD1 | TRBJ2-2 | few | TRBV20-1 | CSARLGTGDTGELFF | TGCAGTGCTAGATTAGGGACAGGGGACACCGGGGAGCTGTTTTTT
- | TRBJ1-1 | - | TRBV5-6 | CASSFGTETEAFF | TGTGCCAGCAGCTTTGGAACCGAGACTGAAGCTTTCTTT
TRBD1 | TRBJ1-1 | few | TRBV28 | CAITGQVAEAFF | TGTGCCATCACCGGACAGGTCGCTGAAGCTTTCTTT
- | TRBJ1-2 | few | TRBV19 | CASSISANYGYTF | TGTGCCAGTAGTATATCGGCTAACTATGGCTACACCTTC
- | TRBJ2-1 | few | TRBV12-3/TRBV12-4 | CASSSGGGVWNEQFF | TGTGCCAGCTCATCGGGGGGCGGGGTATGGAATGAGCAGTTCTTC
- | TRBJ2-5 | few | TRBV5-4 | CASSLDSRTQYF | TGTGCCAGCAGCTTGGACAGCCGGACCCAGTACTTC
TRBD1 | TRBJ2-7 | - | TRBV7-7 | CASSTGQGNEQYF | TGTGCCAGCAGTACGGGACAGGGTAACGAGCAGTACTTC
TRBD1 | TRBJ1-1 | few | TRBV5-1 | CASSILQGAGTEAFF | TGCGCCAGCAGCATACTACAGGGGGCTGGCACTGAAGCTTTCTTT